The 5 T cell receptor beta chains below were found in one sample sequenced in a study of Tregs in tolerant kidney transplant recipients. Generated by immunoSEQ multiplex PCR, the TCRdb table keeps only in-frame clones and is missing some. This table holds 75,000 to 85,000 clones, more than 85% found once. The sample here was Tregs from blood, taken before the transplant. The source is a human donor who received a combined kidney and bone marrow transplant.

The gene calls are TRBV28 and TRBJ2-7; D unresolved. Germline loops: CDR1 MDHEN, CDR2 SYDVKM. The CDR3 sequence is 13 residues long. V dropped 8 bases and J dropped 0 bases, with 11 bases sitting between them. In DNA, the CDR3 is TGTGCCAGCCTAGATACGAACTCCTACGAGCAGTACTTC. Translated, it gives CASLDTNSYEQYF.

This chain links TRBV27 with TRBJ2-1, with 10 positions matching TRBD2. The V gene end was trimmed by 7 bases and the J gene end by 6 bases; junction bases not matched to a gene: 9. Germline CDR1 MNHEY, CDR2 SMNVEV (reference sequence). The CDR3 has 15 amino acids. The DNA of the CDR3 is TGTGCCAGCAAACAAAGCGGGAGGGCCCCCAATGAGCAGTTCTTC. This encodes CASKQSGRAPNEQFF.

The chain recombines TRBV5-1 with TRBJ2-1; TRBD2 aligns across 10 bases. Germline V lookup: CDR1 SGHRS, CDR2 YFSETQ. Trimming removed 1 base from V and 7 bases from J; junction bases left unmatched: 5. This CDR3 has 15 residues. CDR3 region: CASSLNSGRENEQFF. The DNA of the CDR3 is TGCGCCAGCAGCTTGAACAGCGGGAGGGAGAATGAGCAGTTCTTC. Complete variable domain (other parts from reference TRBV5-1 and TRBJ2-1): KAGVTQTPRYLIKTRGQQVTLSCSPISGHRSVSWYQQTPGQGLQFLFEYFSETQRNKGNFPGRFSGRQFSNSRSEMNVSTLELGDSALYLCASSLNSGRENEQFFGPGTRLTVL.

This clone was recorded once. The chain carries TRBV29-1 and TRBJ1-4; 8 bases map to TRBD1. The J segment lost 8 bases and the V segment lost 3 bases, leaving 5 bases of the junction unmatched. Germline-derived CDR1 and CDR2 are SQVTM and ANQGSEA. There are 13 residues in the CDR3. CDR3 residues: CSVETGAGEKLFF. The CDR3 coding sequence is TGCAGCGTTGAGACAGGGGCAGGAGAAAAACTGTTTTTT.

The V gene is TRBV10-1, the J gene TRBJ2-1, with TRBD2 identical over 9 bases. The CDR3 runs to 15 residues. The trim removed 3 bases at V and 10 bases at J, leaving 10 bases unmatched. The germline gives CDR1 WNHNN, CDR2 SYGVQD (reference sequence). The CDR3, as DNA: TGCGCCAGCAGTGAAAGAGCGGGAGGCGAGGGGGAGCAGTTCTTC. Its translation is CASSERAGGEGEQFF.